The 23 T cell receptor beta chains in this list originate from one sample, sequenced in a study of T cells in Graves' hyperthyroidism and ophthalmopathy (dated by TCRdb to about 2019). Library preparation was by multiplex PCR. The sequencer listed for this sample is Illumina HiSeq 2000. TCR beta CDR3 regions were amplified from RNA transcripts. For the first round of RT-PCR on the TCR CDR3, the HTBI primer set was used together with the Qiagen OneStep RT-PCR kit. TCRdb took the public reads, trimmed them with fastp at Q25, ran MiXCR for clone calling and kept in-frame beta chains. Duplicate CDR3 protein sequences are folded into a single record with the most common DNA and genes. The sample includes approximately 360,000 distinct CDR3 sequences, with roughly 25% observed a single time. The top ten clones comprise around four fifths of the sample. What was sequenced was blood. The receptors shown here come from a man between 45 and 60 years old with Graves' hyperthyroidism.

This clonotype showed up many times. The V gene is TRBV3-1, the J gene TRBJ2-7; D is possibly TRBD2 (6 bases). The CDR3 has 14 residues. The ends were cut back, 4 bases at V and 3 bases at J, with 13 bases in the middle. Germline loops: CDR1 LGHDT, CDR2 YNNKEL (reference sequence). The CDR3 region is CASSPAGPNYEQYF. Written as DNA, the CDR3 is TGTGCCAGCAGCCCCGCGGGGCCTAACTACGAGCAGTACTTC.

In its sample, this clonotype was seen a few times. The gene calls are TRBV3-1 and TRBJ2-1; no clear D gene. The CDR3 is 14 residues long. V was pared by 2 bases and J by 6 bases, with 11 bases between. Germline loops: CDR1 LGHDT, CDR2 YNNKEL (reference sequence). CDR3 sequence (DNA): TGTGCCAGCAGCCAAAGATCGGCCTTCAATGAGCAGTTCTTC. It specifies CASSQRSAFNEQFF.

This clonotype was counted at least ten times. The V gene is TRBV19, the J gene TRBJ2-1, with D possibly being TRBD2 (6 bases). The V and J ends lost 4 bases and 4 bases respectively, with 20 bases between them. Looked up from germline, CDR1 is LNHDA and CDR2 is SQIVND (reference sequence). The CDR3 consists of 17 residues. The CDR3 nucleotides read TGTGCCAGTAGTAGAACGCCGGGGTCTAGCGCGTACAATGAGCAGTTCTTC. This sequence encodes CASSRTPGSSAYNEQFF.

This clonotype has ten or more counts. The V call is TRBV28, the J call TRBJ2-7, with 9 bases aligning to TRBD1. The junction had 5 bases not matched to a gene; V was cut back by 6 bases and J by 5 bases. This CDR3 region has 13 residues. Germline V gene lookup returns CDR1 MDHEN and CDR2 SYDVKM. This CDR3 reads CASRRDRVNEQYF. In DNA form, the CDR3 reads TGTGCCAGCAGACGGGACAGGGTCAACGAGCAGTACTTC.

The rearrangement joins TRBV6-1 to TRBJ2-3; no clear D gene. Germline-derived CDR1 and CDR2 are MNHNS and SASEGT. The CDR3 sequence is 17 residues long. V was cut by 0 bases and J by 2 bases, with 15 bases left in between. This CDR3 reads CASSEAVGRRNTDTQYF. The CDR3 DNA is TGTGCCAGCAGTGAAGCAGTCGGGCGTCGAAACACAGATACGCAGTATTTT.

There are many counts of this clonotype. CDR3 region: CSARAWESYNEQFF. The CDR3 DNA follows: TGCAGTGCTAGAGCGTGGGAGTCCTACAATGAGCAGTTCTTC. The rearrangement joins TRBV20-1 to TRBJ2-1, with D tentatively TRBD2 (5 bases). Looked up from germline, CDR1 is DFQATT and CDR2 is SNEGSKA (reference sequence). V was pared by 1 base and J by 1 base, with 8 bases between. This CDR3 has 14 amino acids.

A single count supports this clonotype. This sequence may be a read error, since a much larger clone differs from it by one base. The chain has TRBV3-1 and TRBJ1-1; 8 bases agree with TRBD1. CDR3 length: 15 amino acids. CDR1 and CDR2 from the germline V gene are LGHDT and YNNKEL (reference sequence). As DNA, the CDR3 is TGTGCCAGCAGCCAAGAAGGGCAGGGGGCCACTGGAGCTTTCTTT. The encoded protein is CASSQEGQGATGAFF. The full variable domain, rest sourced from reference TRBV3-1 and TRBJ1-1, is DTAVSQTPKYLVTQMGNDKSIKCEQNLGHDTMYWYKQDSKKFLKIMFSYNNKELIINETVPNRFSPKSPDKAHLNLHINSLELGDSAVYFCASSQEGQGATGAFFGQGTRLTVV.

The V call is TRBV24-1, the J call TRBJ2-4, with 7 bases matching TRBD2. V lost 1 base to trimming and J lost 5 bases; unmatched junction nucleotides: 7. The length of the CDR3 is 16 residues. Germline CDR1 KGHDR, CDR2 SFDVKD. The CDR3 reads CATSDFRAGEENIQYF. The CDR3 coding sequence is TGTGCCACCAGTGATTTTCGGGCGGGAGAGGAAAACATTCAGTACTTC.

The chain employs TRBV20-1 and TRBJ2-1; 12 bases agree with TRBD2. CDR1 and CDR2 from the germline V gene are DFQATT and SNEGSKA (reference sequence). The length of the CDR3 is 15 residues. The V segment lost 6 bases and the J segment 8 bases; nucleotides outside the gene matches: 11. The CDR3 DNA follows: TGCAGTGCCCCTGAGACTAGCGGGAGTTCCGATGAGCAGTTCTTC. Encoded protein: CSAPETSGSSDEQFF.

The table lists this clonotype with a few counts. This chain links TRBV6-1 with TRBJ1-2; D not resolved. Trimming pared 0 bases from V and 8 bases from J, leaving 13 bases between. Germline V gene data show CDR1 as MNHNS and CDR2 as SASEGT. CDR3 length: 14 amino acids. CDR3 DNA sequence: TGTGCCAGCAGTGAAGCGCTGGGGATTCGAGGCTACACCTTC. Translation gives CASSEALGIRGYTF.

This clonotype was seen repeatedly, ten times or more. V is TRBV20-1 and J is TRBJ2-1; 7 nucleotides agree with TRBD2. J gave up 3 bases and V 5 bases, and 13 bases lay outside the gene matches. In germline, CDR1 is DFQATT, CDR2 SNEGSKA (reference sequence). CDR3 length equals 16 residues. CDR3 loop: CSALSSGSGRYNEQFF. For the CDR3, the DNA is TGCAGTGCTCTCTCGAGTGGTAGCGGGCGCTACAATGAGCAGTTCTTC.

This clonotype was picked up many times. The V gene is TRBV28, the J gene TRBJ2-4, with 10 bases lining up with TRBD1. V lost 8 bases, J lost 8 bases, and 6 bases stayed unmatched. This CDR3 has 13 amino acids. Germline CDR1 reads MDHEN; CDR2 reads SYDVKM. The CDR3 spells CASLGQGRDIQYF. CDR3 DNA sequence: TGTGCCAGCTTGGGACAGGGGAGGGACATTCAGTACTTC.

This clonotype appeared many times. This chain links TRBV6-1 with TRBJ1-1, with 7 positions matching TRBD1. Trimming took 6 bases from V and 1 from J; bases not matched to a gene: 5. CDR1 and CDR2 (germline): MNHNS, SASEGT. The CDR3 is 14 residues long. The DNA of the CDR3 is TGTGCCAGCAGCATACAGGGGAGGAACACTGAAGCTTTCTTT. Protein sequence: CASSIQGRNTEAFF.

As concerns this clonotype: A read error may produce the germline difference seen at one junction end. The CDR3 reads CASSKGQGLGTGAFF. CDR3 nucleotide sequence: TGCGCCAGCAGCAAAGGACAGGGCTTGGGCACTGGAGCTTTCTTT. The chain carries TRBV5-1 and TRBJ1-1, with 8 nucleotides matching TRBD1. The length of the CDR3 is 15 residues. The germline CDR1 and CDR2 sequences are SGHRS and YFSETQ.

This clonotype was recorded many times. The chain joins TRBV5-5 to TRBJ2-5, with D perhaps TRBD1 (6 bases). The V and J ends lost 4 bases and 2 bases respectively, with 21 bases between them. Per the germline V gene, CDR1 is SGHKS and CDR2 is YYEKEE (reference sequence). The CDR3 has 17 amino acids. The CDR3 DNA follows: TGTGCCAGCAGCCATAAAAGACAGGAAAGGAATCAAGAGACCCAGTACTTC. Translating gives CASSHKRQERNQETQYF.

The rearrangement uses TRBV5-1 and TRBJ2-7; 7 bases match TRBD2. This CDR3 is built from 13 residues. CDR1 is SGHRS, CDR2 YFSETQ, per germline. V was clipped by 4 bases and J by 5 bases; unmatched bases: 6. For the CDR3, the DNA is TGCGCCAGCAGCCCGACTAGCTTAGACGAGCAGTACTTC. It yields the protein CASSPTSLDEQYF.

This clonotype was detected a few times. J is TRBJ2-7 and V is TRBV20-1; TRBD2 might be the D (6 bases). This CDR3 has 12 residues. CDR1 and CDR2 (germline): DFQATT, SNEGSKA (reference sequence). V was pared by 4 bases and J by 6 bases, with 13 bases between. This CDR3 is CSAMLGSGEQYF. The CDR3 nucleotides read TGCAGTGCTATGCTCGGTAGCGGCGAGCAGTACTTC.

The chain joins TRBV6-2 or TRBV6-3 to TRBJ2-2; D gene unclear. Trimming pared 7 bases from V and 1 base from J, leaving 7 bases between. This CDR3 region has 13 residues. The V gene's germline CDR1 is MNHEY and CDR2 SVGEGT. The CDR3: CASTSRNTGELFF. The DNA of the CDR3 is TGTGCCAGCACGAGCAGGAACACCGGGGAGCTGTTTTTT.

V is TRBV11-2 and J is TRBJ2-5; a possible D gene is TRBD2 (7 bases). Trimming pared 4 bases from V and 5 bases from J, leaving 32 bases between. Germline V CDR1 and CDR2: SGHAT, FQNNGV. CDR3 size: 20 residues. In DNA form, the CDR3 reads TGTGCCAGCAGCTCTGGGGGCAGGTTATCGAGGGAGGGCCCCGGGGAGACCCAGTACTTC. Encoded protein: CASSSGGRLSREGPGETQYF. Looking up the rest from reference TRBV11-2 and TRBJ2-5 gives the full variable domain: EAGVAQSPRYKIIEKRQSVAFWCNPISGHATLYWYQQILGQGPKLLIQFQNNGVVDDSQLPKDRFSAERLKGVDSTLKIQPAKLEDSAVYLCASSSGGRLSREGPGETQYFGPGTRLLVL.

This clonotype was seen many times. CDR3 DNA: TGTGCCAGCAGGGGACTAGCGACCACAGATACGCAGTATTTT. Its protein is CASRGLATTDTQYF. This chain uses TRBV12-3 or TRBV12-4 with TRBJ2-3; 10 bases agree with TRBD2. This CDR3 contains 14 residues. V was pared by 6 bases and J by 2 bases, with 2 bases of the junction left unmatched.

This clonotype was observed a few times. This chain links TRBV5-1 with TRBJ1-3; D perhaps matches TRBD1 (5 bases). Germline V gene sequence: CDR1 SGHRS, CDR2 YFSETQ. V lost 4 bases to trimming and J lost 8 bases, with 10 bases between them. The CDR3 loop spans 12 amino acids. The CDR3 nucleotides are TGCGCCAGCAGCGGGCAGGGAGACACCATATATTTT. It specifies CASSGQGDTIYF.

The CDR3 reads CASRTLAAYEQYF. CDR3 nucleotides: TGTGCCAGCAGAACACTAGCGGCCTACGAGCAGTACTTC. The rearrangement uses TRBV6-1 and TRBJ2-7; 8 bases fit TRBD2. V dropped 6 bases and J dropped 2; count of bases not matched to a gene: 3. Germline V gene data show CDR1 as MNHNS and CDR2 as SASEGT. The CDR3 is 13 amino acids.

This clonotype appeared a few times. The chain recombines TRBV5-6 with TRBJ1-1, with 7 bases fitting TRBD1. Germline loops: CDR1 SGHDT, CDR2 YYEEEE. V trimming: 0 bases; J trimming: 0 bases; junction bases outside the gene matches: 2. This CDR3 spans 15 amino acids. The CDR3 DNA is TGTGCCAGCAGCTTGGCGGACAGGTTGAACACTGAAGCTTTCTTT. Encoded protein: CASSLADRLNTEAFF.